Shown below are 26 T cell receptor beta chains from a single sample sequenced in a study of cytotoxic CD8 clonotypes in ibrutinib-treated CLL. TCRdb keeps only in-frame clones here, not all; method: immunoSEQ multiplex PCR. The repertoire consists of roughly 110,000 clones, with roughly 57% occurring once and the leading ten covering about 40%. The material sequenced was PBMCs, taken after 24 months of ibrutinib treatment. These receptors were obtained from a human donor with chronic lymphocytic leukemia.

The V call is TRBV5-1, the J call TRBJ1-1, with 12 bases identical to TRBD1. Germline lookup yields CDR1 SGHRS and CDR2 YFSETQ. CDR3 length: 15 amino acids. The junction had 12 bases not matched to a gene; V was cut back by 4 bases and J by 11 bases. For the CDR3, the DNA is TGCGCCAGCAGCCCGGGACAGGGGGCCGTATTCGGGGCTTTCTTT. This sequence encodes CASSPGQGAVFGAFF.

This rearrangement joins TRBV6-6 to TRBJ1-5; 9 bases match TRBD1. The CDR3 has 15 residues. Germline CDR1 is MNHNY and CDR2 is SVGAGI (reference sequence). V lost 5 bases and J lost 10; bases outside the gene matches: 12. The CDR3 coding sequence is TGTGCCAGCAGTACTACGGGACAGGGCCTCTCCCCCCAGCATTTT. Its translation is CASSTTGQGLSPQHF.

The rearrangement links TRBV5-1 to TRBJ2-3; TRBD2 is a possible D gene (5 bases). Germline-derived CDR1 and CDR2 are SGHRS and YFSETQ. CDR3 length equals 17 residues. Deletions cut 4 bases from V and 0 bases from J, with 18 bases between. DNA of the CDR3: TGCGCCAGCAGCCCCAACTTACTAGGCCTAAGCACAGATACGCAGTATTTT. It specifies CASSPNLLGLSTDTQYF.

At least ten counts were recorded for this clone. The chain links TRBV18 to TRBJ1-1; D might be TRBD1 (6 bases). The CDR3 is 15 amino acids. Germline CDR1 and CDR2: KGHSH and LQKENI. The V end lost 4 bases, the J end lost 3 bases, and 15 bases lay between the germline ends. The DNA of the CDR3 is TGTGCCAGCTCACGGTATAGGGGGGGAGACACTGAAGCTTTCTTT. Translating it yields CASSRYRGGDTEAFF.

This clone was recorded a few times. The V call is TRBV4-2, the J call TRBJ1-2; D remains unclear. The V and J ends lost 0 bases and 7 bases respectively, with 12 bases between them. Germline CDR1 and CDR2: LGHNA and YNFKEQ. This CDR3 spans 14 amino acids. The CDR3 DNA reads TGTGCCAGCAGCCAAGATTGGGAGGGAGGTGGCTACACCTTC. It specifies CASSQDWEGGGYTF.

The rearrangement joins TRBV5-1 to TRBJ2-1; 10 bases are a match to TRBD1. This CDR3 is 17 amino acids long. The junction had 6 bases not matched to a gene; V was cut back by 1 base and J by 2 bases. CDR1 is SGHRS and CDR2 is YFSETQ in the germline V gene. The CDR3, as DNA: TGCGCCAGCAGCTTGCCGACAGGGGGCAAACCCTACAATGAGCAGTTCTTC. Encoded protein: CASSLPTGGKPYNEQFF.

The rearrangement links TRBV6-6 to TRBJ2-1; 7 nucleotides match TRBD1. The CDR3 sequence is 15 residues long. Germline CDR1 is MNHNY and CDR2 is SVGAGI (reference sequence). V shed 0 bases and J 8 bases; nucleotides not matched to a gene: 7. The CDR3 DNA reads as TGTGCCAGCAGTTACTCGATCGGGACAGCGGATGAGCAGTTCTTC. Its translation: CASSYSIGTADEQFF.

The chain has TRBV2 and TRBJ2-6; 10 nucleotides agree with TRBD2. Germline CDR1 and CDR2: SNHLY and FYNNEI. With V trimmed by 6 bases and J by 3 bases, 8 bases remained unmatched. The CDR3 totals 17 residues. CDR3 residues: CASRPRAGGRGANVLTF. As DNA, the CDR3 is TGTGCCAGCAGGCCCCGAGCGGGGGGGCGTGGGGCCAACGTCCTGACTTTC. Full variable domain (remainder filled in from reference TRBV2 and TRBJ2-6): EPEVTQTPSHQVTQMGQEVILRCVPISNHLYFYWYRQILGQKVEFLVSFYNNEISEKSEIFDDQFSVERPDGSNFTLKIRSTKLEDSAMYFCASRPRAGGRGANVLTFGAGSRLTVL.

This clone occurred once. The gene calls are TRBV11-3 and TRBJ2-5, with D unclear. Germline V gene sequence: CDR1 SGHNT, CDR2 YENEEA. The CDR3 loop spans 14 amino acids. Trimming removed 2 bases from V and 7 bases from J, with 14 bases in between. CDR3 in DNA: TGTGCCAGCAGCTTAACCCCTGCCGCCCGGACCCAGTACTTC. Protein product: CASSLTPAARTQYF.

This clone showed up many times. The chain carries TRBV30 and TRBJ2-3, with D hard to call. The CDR3 consists of 13 residues. Germline V gene sequence: CDR1 GTSNPN, CDR2 SVGIG (reference sequence). The V and J ends lost 4 bases and 2 bases respectively, with 10 bases between them. CDR3 nucleotide sequence: TGTGCCTGGATGAGCAGACACACAGATACGCAGTATTTT. Amino acids: CAWMSRHTDTQYF.

The chain combines TRBV5-1 with TRBJ1-5, with D possibly TRBD1 on 5 matching bases. The CDR3 extends over 14 amino acids. Germline CDR1 and CDR2: SGHRS and YFSETQ. V was pared by 1 base and J by 6 bases, with 11 bases between. The CDR3 reads CASSLSGGVQPQHF. The CDR3 coding sequence is TGCGCCAGCAGCTTGTCTGGAGGGGTTCAGCCCCAGCATTTT.

This clone came up once. The V call is TRBV29-1, the J call TRBJ2-5, with TRBD1 identical over 12 bases. CDR1 and CDR2 (germline): SQVTM, ANQGSEA. The CDR3 covers 16 residues. Trimming cost V 6 bases and J 1 base; bases outside gene matches: 9. CDR3 region: CSVGTGGYLIQETQYF. The CDR3 DNA follows: TGCAGCGTGGGGACAGGGGGCTACCTGATCCAAGAGACCCAGTACTTC.

This chain joins TRBV18 and TRBJ1-5; tentatively, D is TRBD1 (5 bases). This CDR3 region has 15 residues. V was pared by 6 bases and J by 9 bases, with 21 bases between. Germline lookup yields CDR1 KGHSH and CDR2 LQKENI. The CDR3 loop is CASSQGGQGRSPQHF. The CDR3 bases are TGTGCCAGCTCGCAAGGAGGGCAGGGTCGGTCGCCCCAGCATTTT.

The chain combines TRBV5-4 with TRBJ1-3, with a weak D call TRBD1 (6 bases). The germline gives CDR1 SGHNT, CDR2 YYREEE (reference sequence). This CDR3 is built from 16 residues. Trimming shortened V by 4 bases and J by 4 bases, and 18 bases separated the two germline ends. The CDR3 nucleotides read TGTGCCAGCAGCGTCGATCCACAGGGAAGAGGAAACACCATATATTTT. Translation gives CASSVDPQGRGNTIYF.

This clone was seen more than once but under ten times. The chain is built from TRBV12-5 and TRBJ1-5; D remains ambiguous. This CDR3 comprises 13 residues. V gave up 2 bases and J gave up 6 bases, with 8 bases separating them. The germline V gene has CDR1 LGHNT and CDR2 FRNRAP. The CDR3 loop reads CASGLLPGQPQHF. The CDR3 bases are TGTGCTAGTGGTTTGTTACCTGGTCAGCCCCAGCATTTT.

The chain combines TRBV11-3 with TRBJ1-1; maybe TRBD1 (5 bases). Trimming left V 1 base short and J 2 bases short, with 11 bases between. Germline CDR1 SGHNT, CDR2 YENEEA. The length of the CDR3 is 15 residues. This chain's CDR3 is CASSLAAGANTEAFF. DNA of the CDR3: TGTGCCAGCAGCTTAGCGGCCGGGGCCAACACTGAAGCTTTCTTT.

The chain is built from TRBV9 and TRBJ1-4, with TRBD1 matching 7 bases. From germline, CDR1 is SGDLS and CDR2 YYNGEE. The CDR3 is 13 amino acids. V trimming: 5 bases; J trimming: 7 bases; junction bases outside the gene matches: 5. The CDR3 is CASRRQGGEKLFF. In DNA, the CDR3 is TGTGCCAGCAGGAGACAGGGTGGTGAAAAACTGTTTTTT.

The chain has TRBV10-1 and TRBJ1-5; D is unresolved. Germline V gene lookup returns CDR1 WNHNN and CDR2 SYGVQD (reference sequence). There are 13 residues in the CDR3. V lost 4 bases and J 5 bases, leaving 9 bases between the germline ends. CDR3 in amino acids: CASSGGEYQPQHF. CDR3 DNA: TGCGCCAGCAGTGGAGGAGAGTATCAGCCCCAGCATTTT.

J is TRBJ2-6 and V is TRBV12-5, with 9 bases identical to TRBD1. This CDR3 has 17 amino acids. V trimming: 7 bases; J trimming: 2 bases; junction bases outside the gene matches: 9. Germline CDR1 and CDR2: LGHNT and FRNRAP. The CDR3 DNA is TGTGCTAGTGTTCCGGGACAGGGAGTTACTGGGGCCAACGTCCTGACTTTC. It yields the protein CASVPGQGVTGANVLTF. The full variable domain, completed using reference TRBV12-5 and TRBJ2-6, is DARVTQTPRHKVTEMGQEVTMRCQPILGHNTVFWYRQTMMQGLELLAYFRNRAPLDDSGMPKDRFSAEMPDATLATLKIQPSEPRDSAVYFCASVPGQGVTGANVLTFGAGSRLTVL.

The J gene is TRBJ2-7, the V gene TRBV30; 9 bases are shared with TRBD1. The CDR3 has 13 residues. From germline, CDR1 is GTSNPN and CDR2 SVGIG (reference sequence). Trimming cost V 5 bases and J 0 bases; bases outside gene matches: 2. The CDR3 DNA sequence: TGTGCCTGGGGGACAGGGAGCTCCTACGAGCAGTACTTC. This encodes CAWGTGSSYEQYF.

CDR3 sequence reads: CAWSVQGGPIYF. As DNA, the CDR3 is TGTGCCTGGAGTGTTCAAGGGGGTCCCATATATTTT. The chain combines TRBV30 with TRBJ1-3, with TRBD1 as a possible D gene (6 bases). CDR1 and CDR2 (germline): GTSNPN, SVGIG (reference sequence). The CDR3 runs to 12 residues. The ends were cut back, 0 bases at V and 11 bases at J, with 11 bases in the middle.

The chain recombines TRBV7-3 with TRBJ1-1; D unresolved. Trimming took off 4 bases at V and 0 bases at J, with 9 bases between the two ends. The CDR3 is 14 amino acids. Germline V gives CDR1 SGHTA, CDR2 FQGTGA. The CDR3 loop is CASSSYGMNTEAFF. CDR3 sequence (DNA): TGTGCCAGCAGCTCATATGGGATGAACACTGAAGCTTTCTTT.

This clone was seen only once. This chain uses TRBV21-1 with TRBJ2-7. TRBV21-1 is a recognized pseudogene. This CDR3 region has 13 residues. The chain's CDR3 is CASSYPGSYEQYF. In DNA, the CDR3 is TGTGCCAGCAGCTACCCTGGCTCCTACGAGCAGTACTTC.

The chain uses TRBV19 and TRBJ2-7; D remains ambiguous. The CDR3 is 14 residues long. Trimming pared 3 bases from V and 0 bases from J, leaving 9 bases between. Germline V gives CDR1 LNHDA, CDR2 SQIVND (reference sequence). The CDR3 region has the DNA TGTGCCAGTAGTATCTGGGTGGGCTCCTACGAGCAGTACTTC. It codes for CASSIWVGSYEQYF.

There are a few counts of this clone. The genes are TRBV5-1 and TRBJ1-4; TRBD1 might be the D (5 bases). This CDR3 has 16 residues. Trimming took 6 bases from V and 5 from J, leaving 20 bases between them. The V gene's germline CDR1 is SGHRS and CDR2 YFSETQ. DNA of the CDR3: TGCGCCAGCAAGGCGGGGGACGGCAGCACGAATGAAAAACTGTTTTTT. Translating gives CASKAGDGSTNEKLFF.

The V and J genes are TRBV6-1 and TRBJ1-6, with D uncertain. The CDR3 length is 13 residues. In germline, CDR1 is MNHNS, CDR2 SASEGT. V lost 7 bases, J lost 10 bases, and 14 bases lay in between. In DNA form, the CDR3 reads TGTGCCAGCAACTGGGTCCGGGAATCACCCCTCCACTTT. It is translated as CASNWVRESPLHF.